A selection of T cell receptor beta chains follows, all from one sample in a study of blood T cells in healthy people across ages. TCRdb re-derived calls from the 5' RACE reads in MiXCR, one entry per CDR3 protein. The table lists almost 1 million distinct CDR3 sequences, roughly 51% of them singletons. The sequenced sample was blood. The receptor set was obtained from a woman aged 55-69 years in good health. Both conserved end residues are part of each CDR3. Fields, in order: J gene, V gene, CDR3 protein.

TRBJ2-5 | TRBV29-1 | CSGTGTGGVKWETQYF
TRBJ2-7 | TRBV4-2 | CASSQGGGFPYEQYF
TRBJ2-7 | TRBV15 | CATSRDDATTSEQYF
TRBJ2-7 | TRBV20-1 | CSARDEARKATYEQYF
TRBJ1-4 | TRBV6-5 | CASSYGSRIEKLFF
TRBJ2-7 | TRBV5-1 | CASSRGQVASYEQYF
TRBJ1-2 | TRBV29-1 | CSVDTTGPIRYGYTF
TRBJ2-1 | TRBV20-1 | CSARNSLNGLAVYNEQFF
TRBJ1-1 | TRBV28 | CASRTGHTEAFF
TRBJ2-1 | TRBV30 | CAWSVRAPHEQFF
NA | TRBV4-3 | CASSQEWGQVYEQYF
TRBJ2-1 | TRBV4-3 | CASSQGVASSYNEQFF